This T cell receptor beta chain is drawn from a study of patients and donors after allogeneic stem cell transplantation. TCRdb redid the calling of the RT-PCR reads with MiXCR, one entry per CDR3 protein. The sample has some 960,000 distinct CDR3 sequences, roughly 17% seen once. CDR1 and CDR2 (germline): MNHNS, SASEGT. This CDR3 is 17 amino acids long. V dropped 8 bases and J dropped 0 bases, with 22 bases sitting between them. The chain employs TRBV6-1 and TRBJ1-1, with a weak D call TRBD1 (6 bases). The sequence derives from a human donor who was either an allogeneic HSCT recipient or a stem cell or donor lymphocyte infusion donor (not recorded which). It is not recorded whose cells these are; they may come from a transplant donor. The material sequenced was blood, either unsorted or a sorted T cell fraction (not recorded which). For the CDR3, the DNA is TGTGCCAGCCTACCTATGGGGACATCTATTATGAACACTGAAGCTTTCTTT. It translates to CASLPMGTSIMNTEAFF.